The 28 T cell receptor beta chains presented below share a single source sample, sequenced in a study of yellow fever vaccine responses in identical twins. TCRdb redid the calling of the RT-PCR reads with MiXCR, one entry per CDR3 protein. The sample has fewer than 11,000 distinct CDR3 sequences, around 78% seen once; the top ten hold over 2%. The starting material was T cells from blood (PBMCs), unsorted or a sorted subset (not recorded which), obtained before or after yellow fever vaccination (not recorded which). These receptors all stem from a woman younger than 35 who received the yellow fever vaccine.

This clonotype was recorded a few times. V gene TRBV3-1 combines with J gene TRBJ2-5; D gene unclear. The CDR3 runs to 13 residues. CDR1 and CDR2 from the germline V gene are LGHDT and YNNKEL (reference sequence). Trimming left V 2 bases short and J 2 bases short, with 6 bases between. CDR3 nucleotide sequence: TGTGCCAGCAGCCAATCCCCACAAGAGACCCAGTACTTC. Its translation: CASSQSPQETQYF.

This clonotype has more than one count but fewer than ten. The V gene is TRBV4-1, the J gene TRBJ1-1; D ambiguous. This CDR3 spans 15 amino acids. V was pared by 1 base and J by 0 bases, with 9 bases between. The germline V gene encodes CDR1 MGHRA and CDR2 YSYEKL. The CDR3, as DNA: TGCGCCAGCAGCCAAGGACCATTGATGAACACTGAAGCTTTCTTT. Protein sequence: CASSQGPLMNTEAFF.

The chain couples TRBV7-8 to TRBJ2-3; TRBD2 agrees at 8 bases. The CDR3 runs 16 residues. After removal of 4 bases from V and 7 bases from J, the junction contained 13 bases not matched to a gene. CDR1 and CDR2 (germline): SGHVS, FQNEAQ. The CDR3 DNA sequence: TGTGCCAGCAGCTGGCGTCTGGCGGGGGGAGGGAATACGCAGTATTTT. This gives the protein CASSWRLAGGGNTQYF.

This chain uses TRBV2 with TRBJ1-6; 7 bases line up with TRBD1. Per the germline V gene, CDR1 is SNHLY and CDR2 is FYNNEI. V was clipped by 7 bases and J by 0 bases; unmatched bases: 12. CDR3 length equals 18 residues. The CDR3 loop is CASTLSGGGGSYNSPLHF. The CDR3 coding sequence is TGTGCCAGCACCCTCTCGGGAGGGGGCGGCTCCTATAATTCACCCCTCCACTTT.

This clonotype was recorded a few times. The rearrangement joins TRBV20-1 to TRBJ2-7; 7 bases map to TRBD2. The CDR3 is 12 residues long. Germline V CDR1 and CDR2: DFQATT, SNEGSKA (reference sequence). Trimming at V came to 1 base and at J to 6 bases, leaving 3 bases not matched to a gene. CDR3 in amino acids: CSARGPGGEQYV. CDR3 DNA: TGCAGTGCTAGAGGTCCGGGAGGCGAGCAGTACGTC.

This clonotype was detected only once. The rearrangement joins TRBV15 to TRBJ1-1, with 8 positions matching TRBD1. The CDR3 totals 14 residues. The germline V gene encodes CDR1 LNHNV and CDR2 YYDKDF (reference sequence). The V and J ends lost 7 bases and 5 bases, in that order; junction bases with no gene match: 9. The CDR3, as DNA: TGTGCCACCACCCCACAGGGGGGCCGGACTGAAGCTTTCTTT. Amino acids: CATTPQGGRTEAFF.

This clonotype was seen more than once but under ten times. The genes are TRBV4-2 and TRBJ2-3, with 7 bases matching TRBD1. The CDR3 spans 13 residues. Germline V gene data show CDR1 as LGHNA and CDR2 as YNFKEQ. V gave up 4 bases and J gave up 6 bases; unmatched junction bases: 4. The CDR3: CASSPPTGDTQYF. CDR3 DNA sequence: TGTGCCAGCAGCCCGCCGACAGGGGATACGCAGTATTTT.

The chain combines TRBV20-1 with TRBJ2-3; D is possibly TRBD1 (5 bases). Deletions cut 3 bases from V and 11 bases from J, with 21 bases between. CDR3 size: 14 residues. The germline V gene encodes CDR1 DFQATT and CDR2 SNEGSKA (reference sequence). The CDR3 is CSARGRSLRRLQYF. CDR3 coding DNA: TGCAGTGCTAGGGGGCGGTCCCTTAGGCGGTTGCAGTATTTT.

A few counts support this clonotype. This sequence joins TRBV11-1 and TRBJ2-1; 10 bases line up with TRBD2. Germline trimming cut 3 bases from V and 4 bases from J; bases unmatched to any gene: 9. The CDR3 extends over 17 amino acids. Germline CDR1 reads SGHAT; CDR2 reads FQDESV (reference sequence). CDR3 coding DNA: TGTGCCAGCAGCTTCCCGAGCGGGGGGGCCTTTTACAATGAGCAGTTCTTC. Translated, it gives CASSFPSGGAFYNEQFF.

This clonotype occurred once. CDR3 sequence (DNA): TGTGCCAGTAACAGGGGGTTTAACTATGGCTACACCTTC. This encodes CASNRGFNYGYTF. The V and J genes are TRBV19 and TRBJ1-2, with TRBD1 matching over 8 bases. CDR3 length: 13 amino acids. The junction had 2 bases not matched to a gene; V was cut back by 7 bases and J by 1 base. The V gene's germline CDR1 is LNHDA and CDR2 SQIVND (reference sequence).

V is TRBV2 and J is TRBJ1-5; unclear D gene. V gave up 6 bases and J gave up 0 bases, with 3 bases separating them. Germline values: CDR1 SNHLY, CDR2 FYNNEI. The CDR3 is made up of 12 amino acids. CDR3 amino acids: CASRFSNQPQHF. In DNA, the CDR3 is TGTGCCAGCAGATTTAGCAATCAGCCCCAGCATTTT.

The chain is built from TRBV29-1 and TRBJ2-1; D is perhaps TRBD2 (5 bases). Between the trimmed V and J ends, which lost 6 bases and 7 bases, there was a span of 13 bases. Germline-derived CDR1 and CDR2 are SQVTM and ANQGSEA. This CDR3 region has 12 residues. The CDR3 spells CSVATNSNEQFF. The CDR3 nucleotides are TGCAGCGTCGCGACTAATTCGAATGAGCAGTTCTTC.

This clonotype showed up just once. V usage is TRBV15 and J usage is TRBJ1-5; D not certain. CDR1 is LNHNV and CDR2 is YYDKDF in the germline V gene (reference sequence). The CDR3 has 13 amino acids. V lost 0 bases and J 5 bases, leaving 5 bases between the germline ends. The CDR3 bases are TGTGCCACCAGCAGAGAGAACGATCAGCCCCAGCATTTT. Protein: CATSRENDQPQHF.

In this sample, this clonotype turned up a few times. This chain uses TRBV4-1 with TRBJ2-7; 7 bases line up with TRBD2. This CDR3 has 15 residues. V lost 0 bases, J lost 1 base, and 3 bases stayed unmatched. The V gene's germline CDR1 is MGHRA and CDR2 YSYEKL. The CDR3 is CASSQDGGSSYEQYF. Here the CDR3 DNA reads TGCGCCAGCAGCCAAGATGGCGGGAGTTCCTACGAGCAGTACTTC.

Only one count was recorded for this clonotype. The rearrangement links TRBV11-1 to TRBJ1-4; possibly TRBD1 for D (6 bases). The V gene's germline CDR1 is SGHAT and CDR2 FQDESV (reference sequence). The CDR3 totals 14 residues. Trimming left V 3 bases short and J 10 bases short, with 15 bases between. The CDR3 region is CASSFNRVNGKLFF. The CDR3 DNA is TGTGCCAGCAGCTTTAACAGGGTGAACGGAAAACTGTTTTTT.

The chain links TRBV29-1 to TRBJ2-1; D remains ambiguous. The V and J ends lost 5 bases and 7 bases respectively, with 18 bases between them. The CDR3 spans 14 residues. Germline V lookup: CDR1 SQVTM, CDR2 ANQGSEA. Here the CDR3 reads CSVYATGLQNEQFF. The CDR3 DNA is TGCAGCGTTTACGCAACTGGATTACAAAATGAGCAGTTCTTC.

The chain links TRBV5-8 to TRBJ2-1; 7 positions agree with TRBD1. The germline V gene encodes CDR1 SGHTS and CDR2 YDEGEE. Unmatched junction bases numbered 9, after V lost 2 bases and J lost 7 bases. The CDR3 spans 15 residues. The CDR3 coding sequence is TGTGCCAGCAGCTTCGGGACAGCCATTTTGAATGAGCAGTTCTTC. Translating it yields CASSFGTAILNEQFF. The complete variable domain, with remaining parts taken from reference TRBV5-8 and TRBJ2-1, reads EAGVTQSPTHLIKTRGQQATLRCSPISGHTSVYWYQQALGLGLQFLLWYDEGEERNRGNFPPRFSGRQFPNYSSELNVNALELEDSALYLCASSFGTAILNEQFFGPGTRLTVL.

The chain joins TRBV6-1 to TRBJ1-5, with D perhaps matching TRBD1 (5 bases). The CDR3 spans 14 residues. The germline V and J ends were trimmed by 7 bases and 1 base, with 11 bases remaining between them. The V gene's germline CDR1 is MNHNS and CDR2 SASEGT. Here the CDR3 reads CASNFAGSNQPQHF. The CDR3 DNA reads TGTGCCAGCAACTTCGCAGGGAGCAATCAGCCCCAGCATTTT.

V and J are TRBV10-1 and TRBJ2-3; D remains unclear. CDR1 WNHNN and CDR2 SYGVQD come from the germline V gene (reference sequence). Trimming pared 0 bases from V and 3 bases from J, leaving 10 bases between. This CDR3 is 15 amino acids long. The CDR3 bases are TGCGCCAGCAGTGAGTCGGGGTATTGGACAGATACGCAGTATTTT. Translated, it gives CASSESGYWTDTQYF.

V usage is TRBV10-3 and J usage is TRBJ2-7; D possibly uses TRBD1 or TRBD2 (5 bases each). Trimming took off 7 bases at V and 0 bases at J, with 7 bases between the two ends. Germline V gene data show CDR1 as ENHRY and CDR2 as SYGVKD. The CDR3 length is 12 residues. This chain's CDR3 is CAIKRGSYEQYF. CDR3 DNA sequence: TGTGCCATCAAGAGGGGCTCCTACGAGCAGTACTTC.

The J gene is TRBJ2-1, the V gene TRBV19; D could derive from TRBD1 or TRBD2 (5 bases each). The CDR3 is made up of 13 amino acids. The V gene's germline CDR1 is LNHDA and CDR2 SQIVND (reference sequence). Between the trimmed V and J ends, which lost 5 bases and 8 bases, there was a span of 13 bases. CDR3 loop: CASSLWGFDEQFF. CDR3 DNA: TGTGCCAGTAGTCTCTGGGGGTTCGATGAGCAGTTCTTC.

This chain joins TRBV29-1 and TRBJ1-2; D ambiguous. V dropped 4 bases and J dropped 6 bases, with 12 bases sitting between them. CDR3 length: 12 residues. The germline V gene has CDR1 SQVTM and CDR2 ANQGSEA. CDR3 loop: CSVAYDRDGYTF. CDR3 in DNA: TGCAGCGTTGCCTACGACCGAGATGGCTACACCTTC.

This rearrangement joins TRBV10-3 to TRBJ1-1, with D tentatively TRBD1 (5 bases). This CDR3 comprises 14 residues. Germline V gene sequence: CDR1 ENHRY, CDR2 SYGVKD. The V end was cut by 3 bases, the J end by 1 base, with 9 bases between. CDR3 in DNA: TGTGCCATCAGTGACGGGGCTAAGAACACTGAAGCTTTCTTT. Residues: CAISDGAKNTEAFF.

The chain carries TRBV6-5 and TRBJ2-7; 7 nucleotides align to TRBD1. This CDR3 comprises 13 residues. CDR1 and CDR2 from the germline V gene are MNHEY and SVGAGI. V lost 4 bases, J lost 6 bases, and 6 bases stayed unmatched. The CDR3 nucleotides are TGTGCCAGCAGTTTCATAACAGGGGCCGAGCAGTACTTC. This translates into CASSFITGAEQYF.

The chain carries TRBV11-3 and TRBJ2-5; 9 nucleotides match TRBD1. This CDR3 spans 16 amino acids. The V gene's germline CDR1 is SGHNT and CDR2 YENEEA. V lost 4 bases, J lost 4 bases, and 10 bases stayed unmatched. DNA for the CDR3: TGTGCCAGCAGCTCCCTTCGGGACAGGGCTCTAGAGACCCAGTACTTC. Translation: CASSSLRDRALETQYF.

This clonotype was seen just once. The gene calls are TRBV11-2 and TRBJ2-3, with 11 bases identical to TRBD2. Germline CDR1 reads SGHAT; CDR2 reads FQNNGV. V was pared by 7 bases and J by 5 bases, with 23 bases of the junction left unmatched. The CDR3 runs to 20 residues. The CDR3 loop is CASIQRLLSSGRWDGDTQYF. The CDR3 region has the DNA TGTGCCAGCATCCAACGGTTGCTATCTAGCGGGAGGTGGGATGGAGATACGCAGTATTTT. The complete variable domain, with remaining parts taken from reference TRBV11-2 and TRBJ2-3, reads EAGVAQSPRYKIIEKRQSVAFWCNPISGHATLYWYQQILGQGPKLLIQFQNNGVVDDSQLPKDRFSAERLKGVDSTLKIQPAKLEDSAVYLCASIQRLLSSGRWDGDTQYFGPGTRLTVL.

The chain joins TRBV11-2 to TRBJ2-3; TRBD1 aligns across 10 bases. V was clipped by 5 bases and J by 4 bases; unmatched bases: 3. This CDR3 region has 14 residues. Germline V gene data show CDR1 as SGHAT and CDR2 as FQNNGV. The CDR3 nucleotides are TGTGCCAGCAGCCCGGGACAGGGGTCAGATACGCAGTATTTT. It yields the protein CASSPGQGSDTQYF.

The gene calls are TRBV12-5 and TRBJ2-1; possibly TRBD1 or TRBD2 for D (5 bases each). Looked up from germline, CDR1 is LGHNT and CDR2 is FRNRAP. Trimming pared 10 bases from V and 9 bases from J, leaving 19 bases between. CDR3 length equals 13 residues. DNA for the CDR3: TGTGCTACCTCAGTGGGGCCCGGGGCTGAGCAGTTCTTC. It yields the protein CATSVGPGAEQFF.